A selection of T cell receptor beta chains follows, all from one sample in a study of cytomegalovirus exposure and HLA in healthy donors. Here immunoSEQ multiplex PCR was the method, and the copy in TCRdb shows in-frame clones only, minus some. Counted here are roughly 140,000 clones, 70% to 80% occurring once; the ten biggest clones make up 5.5% to 7%. Material: PBMCs. Receptors originate from a woman between 40 and 50 years old in good health and CMV-seropositive. Each CDR3 is given with its conserved first and last residue. The D gene is left open where the match is weak. Clone size appears in some rows only: once, few, many, or a class for an expanded clone.

D gene: NA; J gene: TRBJ2-3; V gene: TRBV18; clone size: NA; CDR3 DNA: TGTGCCAGCTCACCCCCCCAGAGGTCTGGCACAGATACGCAGTATTTT; CDR3 protein: CASSPPQRSGTDTQYF
D gene: NA; J gene: TRBJ2-3; V gene: TRBV5-1; clone size: NA; CDR3 DNA: TGCGCCAGCAGCCCCGGACTAACCACAGATACGCAGTATTTT; CDR3 protein: CASSPGLTTDTQYF
D gene: NA; J gene: TRBJ1-2; V gene: TRBV28; clone size: NA; CDR3 DNA: TGTGCCAGCAGTTTAATTCTGGGGGCGCAGAGCTATGGCTACACCTTC; CDR3 protein: CASSLILGAQSYGYTF
D gene: NA; J gene: TRBJ2-5; V gene: TRBV7-2; clone size: NA; CDR3 DNA: TGTGCCAGCAGCTCTCAAGAGACCCAGTACTTC; CDR3 protein: CASSSQETQYF
D gene: TRBD1; J gene: TRBJ2-1; V gene: TRBV7-9; clone size: NA; CDR3 DNA: TGTGCCAGCAGCTCCCCGGGACAGGGAAGACTCAATGAGCAGTTCTTC; CDR3 protein: CASSSPGQGRLNEQFF
D gene: TRBD2; J gene: TRBJ2-7; V gene: TRBV28; clone size: NA; CDR3 DNA: TGTGCCAGCATCCTTATAGCGGGAGGGACCTACGAGCAGTACTTC; CDR3 protein: CASILIAGGTYEQYF
D gene: NA; J gene: TRBJ1-4; V gene: TRBV7-9; clone size: once; CDR3 DNA: TGTGCCAGCAGCGCCGACAGGAAACTGTTTTTT; CDR3 protein: CASSADRKLFF
D gene: TRBD1; J gene: TRBJ2-3; V gene: TRBV9; clone size: NA; CDR3 DNA: TGTGCCAGCAGCCTACGGACAGGGGCGGCAGATACGCAGTATTTT; CDR3 protein: CASSLRTGAADTQYF
D gene: TRBD2; J gene: TRBJ2-3; V gene: TRBV7-8; clone size: NA; CDR3 DNA: TGTGCCAGCAGCTTAGGACTAGCGGACACAGATACGCAGTATTTT; CDR3 protein: CASSLGLADTDTQYF
D gene: NA; J gene: TRBJ1-5; V gene: TRBV19; clone size: few; CDR3 DNA: TGTGCCAGTATGGGGCAGGGGAGTCAGCCCCAGCATTTT; CDR3 protein: CASMGQGSQPQHF
D gene: TRBD1; J gene: TRBJ1-1; V gene: TRBV2; clone size: NA; CDR3 DNA: TGTGCCAGTTCCATGTTACAGGGGTACACTGAAGCTTTCTTT; CDR3 protein: CASSMLQGYTEAFF
D gene: TRBD1; J gene: TRBJ2-5; V gene: TRBV11-2; clone size: NA; CDR3 DNA: TGTGCCAGCAGCCAAGACAGGGCTGAGACCCAGTACTTC; CDR3 protein: CASSQDRAETQYF
D gene: TRBD1; J gene: TRBJ2-5; V gene: TRBV5-1; clone size: once; CDR3 DNA: TGCGCCAGCAGCCACGGGACAGCCCAAGAGACCCAGTACTTC; CDR3 protein: CASSHGTAQETQYF
D gene: TRBD1; J gene: TRBJ1-2; V gene: TRBV19; clone size: NA; CDR3 DNA: TGTGCCAGTAGTATGATGGGACAGGGGTATGGCTACACCTTC; CDR3 protein: CASSMMGQGYGYTF
D gene: TRBD2; J gene: TRBJ2-7; V gene: TRBV27; clone size: NA; CDR3 DNA: TGTGCCAGCAGTTGGGGACTAGCAGCCCCCTACGAGCAGTACTTC; CDR3 protein: CASSWGLAAPYEQYF
D gene: NA; J gene: TRBJ2-1; V gene: TRBV21-1; clone size: NA; CDR3 DNA: TGTGCCAGCAGCGCCCAAGACAGGGTAGGAAACAATGAGCAGTTCTTC; CDR3 protein: CASSAQDRVGNNEQFF
D gene: TRBD2; J gene: TRBJ2-3; V gene: TRBV10-3; clone size: NA; CDR3 DNA: TGTGCCATACGCGATGAGCGGGAGGGCCCGGTCGAAACGCAATATTTT; CDR3 protein: CAIRDEREGPVETQYF
D gene: TRBD1; J gene: TRBJ1-2; V gene: TRBV10-3; clone size: once; CDR3 DNA: TGTGCCACCAAACCCGGACAGGGGACTAACTATGGCTACACCTTC; CDR3 protein: CATKPGQGTNYGYTF
D gene: TRBD1; J gene: TRBJ1-5; V gene: TRBV19; clone size: NA; CDR3 DNA: TGTGCCAGTAGTAAGGACAGGGTGGATAATCAGCCCCAGCATTTT; CDR3 protein: CASSKDRVDNQPQHF
D gene: NA; J gene: TRBJ2-1; V gene: TRBV6-5; clone size: NA; CDR3 DNA: TGTGCCAGCAGTTACGAACAGGGCGTCTACAATGAGCAGTTCTTC; CDR3 protein: CASSYEQGVYNEQFF
D gene: TRBD2; J gene: TRBJ2-7; V gene: TRBV9; clone size: NA; CDR3 DNA: TGTGCCAGCAGCGTAGAGGCGGGAGGGTCCTACGAGCAGTACTTC; CDR3 protein: CASSVEAGGSYEQYF
D gene: TRBD1; J gene: TRBJ1-2; V gene: TRBV4-1; clone size: NA; CDR3 DNA: TGCGCCAGCAGCCCTGGGTGGGGGACAGGGGCCCACTATGGCTACACCTTC; CDR3 protein: CASSPGWGTGAHYGYTF
D gene: NA; J gene: TRBJ2-2; V gene: TRBV7-8; clone size: NA; CDR3 DNA: TGTGCCAGCAGGCCTTTCCGGGAAACCGGGGAGCTGTTTTTT; CDR3 protein: CASRPFRETGELFF
D gene: NA; J gene: TRBJ1-5; V gene: TRBV2; clone size: NA; CDR3 DNA: TGTGCCAGCAACCTTGGACAGCCCAATCAGCCCCAGCATTTT; CDR3 protein: CASNLGQPNQPQHF
D gene: TRBD2; J gene: TRBJ2-5; V gene: TRBV5-1; clone size: NA; CDR3 DNA: TGCGCCAGCAGCGACGGACTGAGCGGGAGGGCGCGAGAGACCCAGTACTTC; CDR3 protein: CASSDGLSGRARETQYF
D gene: TRBD2; J gene: TRBJ2-5; V gene: TRBV2; clone size: NA; CDR3 DNA: TGTGCCAGGGGGGGACTAGCGGGAGGGCCGAGCGAGACCCAGTACTTC; CDR3 protein: CARGGLAGGPSETQYF